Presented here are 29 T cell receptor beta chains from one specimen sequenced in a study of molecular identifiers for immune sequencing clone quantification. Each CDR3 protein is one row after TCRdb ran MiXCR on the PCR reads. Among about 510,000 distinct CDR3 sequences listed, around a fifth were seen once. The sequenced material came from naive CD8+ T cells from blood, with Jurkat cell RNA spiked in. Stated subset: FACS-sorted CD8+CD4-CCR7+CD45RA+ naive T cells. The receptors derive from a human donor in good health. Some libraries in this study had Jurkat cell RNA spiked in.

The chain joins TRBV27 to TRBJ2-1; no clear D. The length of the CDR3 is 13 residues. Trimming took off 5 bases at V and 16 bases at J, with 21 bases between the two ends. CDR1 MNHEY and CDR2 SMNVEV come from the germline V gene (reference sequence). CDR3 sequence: CASSPYSAASIFF. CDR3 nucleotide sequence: TGTGCCAGCAGTCCGTATTCCGCGGCTTCTATATTCTTC.

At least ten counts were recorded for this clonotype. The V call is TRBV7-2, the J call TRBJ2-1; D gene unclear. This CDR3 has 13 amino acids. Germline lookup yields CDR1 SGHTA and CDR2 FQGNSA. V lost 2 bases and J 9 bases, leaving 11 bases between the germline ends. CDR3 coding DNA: TGTGCCAGCAGCTTATACCGATTATTTGAGCAGTTCTTC. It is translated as CASSLYRLFEQFF.

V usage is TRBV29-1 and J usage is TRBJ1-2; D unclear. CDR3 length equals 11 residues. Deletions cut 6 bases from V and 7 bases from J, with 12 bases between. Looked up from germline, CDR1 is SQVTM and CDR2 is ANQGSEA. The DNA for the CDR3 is TGCAGCGTCAGACATGATTTTGGCTACACCTTC. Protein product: CSVRHDFGYTF.

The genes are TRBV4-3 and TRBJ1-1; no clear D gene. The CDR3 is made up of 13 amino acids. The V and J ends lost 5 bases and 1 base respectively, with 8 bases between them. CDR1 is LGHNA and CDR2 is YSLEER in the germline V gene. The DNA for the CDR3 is TGCGCCAGCAGCGACACGCAGAACACTGAAGCTTTCTTT. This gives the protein CASSDTQNTEAFF.

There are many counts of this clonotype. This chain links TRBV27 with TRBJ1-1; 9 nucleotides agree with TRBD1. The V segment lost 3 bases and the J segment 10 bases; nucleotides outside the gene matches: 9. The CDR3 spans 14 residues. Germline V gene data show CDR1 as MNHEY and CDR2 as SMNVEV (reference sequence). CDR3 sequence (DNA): TGTGCCAGCAGTTTCACAGGGGGCACGTGGGGAGCTTTCTTT. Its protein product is CASSFTGGTWGAFF.

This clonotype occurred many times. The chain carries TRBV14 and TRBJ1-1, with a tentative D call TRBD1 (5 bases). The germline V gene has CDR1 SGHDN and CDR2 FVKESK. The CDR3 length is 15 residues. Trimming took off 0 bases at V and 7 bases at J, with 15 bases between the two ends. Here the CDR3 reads CASSQEFGRVYEAFF. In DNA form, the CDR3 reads TGTGCCAGCAGCCAAGAGTTCGGCAGGGTCTATGAAGCTTTCTTT.

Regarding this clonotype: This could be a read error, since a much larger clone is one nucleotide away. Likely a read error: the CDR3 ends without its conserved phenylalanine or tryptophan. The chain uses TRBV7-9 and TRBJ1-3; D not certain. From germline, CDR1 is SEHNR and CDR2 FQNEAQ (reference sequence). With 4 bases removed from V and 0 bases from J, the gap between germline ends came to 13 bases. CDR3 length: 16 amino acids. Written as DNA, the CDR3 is TGTGCCAGCAGCTCTCCGGGCACCACCTCTGGAAACACCATATATTAT. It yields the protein CASSSPGTTSGNTIYY.

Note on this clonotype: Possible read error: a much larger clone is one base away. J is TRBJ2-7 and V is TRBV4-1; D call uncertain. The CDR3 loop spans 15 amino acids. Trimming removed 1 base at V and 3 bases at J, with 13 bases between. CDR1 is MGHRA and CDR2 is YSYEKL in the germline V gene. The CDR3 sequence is CASSQAPQVDYEQYF. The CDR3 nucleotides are TGCGCCAGCAGCCAAGCCCCCCAGGTGGACTACGAGCAGTACTTC.

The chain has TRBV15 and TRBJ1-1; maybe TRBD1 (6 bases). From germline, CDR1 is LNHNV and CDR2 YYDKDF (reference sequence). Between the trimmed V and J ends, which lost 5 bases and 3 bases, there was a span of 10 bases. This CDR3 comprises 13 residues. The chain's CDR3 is CATSGGAYTEAFF. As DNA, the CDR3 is TGTGCCACCAGCGGGGGGGCCTACACTGAAGCTTTCTTT.

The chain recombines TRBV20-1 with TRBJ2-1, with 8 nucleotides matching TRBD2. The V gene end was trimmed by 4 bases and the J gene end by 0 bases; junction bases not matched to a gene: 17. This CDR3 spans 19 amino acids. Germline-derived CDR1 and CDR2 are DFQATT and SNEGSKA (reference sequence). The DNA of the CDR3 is TGCAGTGCTATCCCTCTCGGGCTAGCGGGTCCCGGCTCCTACAATGAGCAGTTCTTC. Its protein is CSAIPLGLAGPGSYNEQFF.

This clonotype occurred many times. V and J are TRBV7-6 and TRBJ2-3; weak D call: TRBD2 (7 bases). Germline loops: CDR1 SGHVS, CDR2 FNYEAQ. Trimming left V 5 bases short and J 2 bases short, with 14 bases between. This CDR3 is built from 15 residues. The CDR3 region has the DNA TGTGCCAGCAGCACTCGCGGGGGCCTCACAGATACGCAGTATTTT. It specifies CASSTRGGLTDTQYF.

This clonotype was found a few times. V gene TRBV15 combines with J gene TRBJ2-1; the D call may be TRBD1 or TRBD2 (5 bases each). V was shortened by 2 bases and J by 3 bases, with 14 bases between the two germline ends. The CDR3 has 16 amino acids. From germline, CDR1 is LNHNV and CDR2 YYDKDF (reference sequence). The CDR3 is CATSRIGETDYNEQFF. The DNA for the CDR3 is TGTGCCACCAGCAGAATAGGGGAGACAGACTACAATGAGCAGTTCTTC.

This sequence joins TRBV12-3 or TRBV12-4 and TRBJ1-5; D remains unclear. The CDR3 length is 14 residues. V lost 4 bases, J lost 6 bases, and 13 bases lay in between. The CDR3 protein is CASSSGRVLQPQHF. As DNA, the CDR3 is TGTGCCAGCAGTTCCGGCCGAGTCCTTCAGCCCCAGCATTTT.

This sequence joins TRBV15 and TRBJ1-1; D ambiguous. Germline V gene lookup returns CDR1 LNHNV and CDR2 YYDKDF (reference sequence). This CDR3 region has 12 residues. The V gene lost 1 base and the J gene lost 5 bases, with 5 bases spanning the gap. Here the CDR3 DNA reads TGTGCCACCAGCAGAGGGGGTACTGAAGCTTTCTTT. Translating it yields CATSRGGTEAFF.

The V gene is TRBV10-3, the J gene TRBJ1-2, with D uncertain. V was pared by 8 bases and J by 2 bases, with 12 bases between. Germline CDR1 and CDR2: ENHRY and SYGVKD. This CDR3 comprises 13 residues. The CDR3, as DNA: TGTGCCATCGCACCGGGGAGAAACTATGGCTACACCTTC. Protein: CAIAPGRNYGYTF.

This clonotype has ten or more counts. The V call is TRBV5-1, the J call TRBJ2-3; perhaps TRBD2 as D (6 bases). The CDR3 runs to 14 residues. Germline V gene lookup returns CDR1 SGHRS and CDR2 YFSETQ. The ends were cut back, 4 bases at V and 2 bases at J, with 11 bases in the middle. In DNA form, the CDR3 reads TGCGCCAGCAGCACACTAGCATTCACAGATACGCAGTATTTT. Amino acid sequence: CASSTLAFTDTQYF. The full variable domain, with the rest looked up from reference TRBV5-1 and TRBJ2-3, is KAGVTQTPRYLIKTRGQQVTLSCSPISGHRSVSWYQQTPGQGLQFLFEYFSETQRNKGNFPGRFSGRQFSNSRSEMNVSTLELGDSALYLCASSTLAFTDTQYFGPGTRLTVL.

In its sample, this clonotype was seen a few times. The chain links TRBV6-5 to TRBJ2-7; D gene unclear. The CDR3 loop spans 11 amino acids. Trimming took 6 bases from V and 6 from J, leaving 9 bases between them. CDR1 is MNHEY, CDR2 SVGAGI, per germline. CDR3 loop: CASSSAGEQYF. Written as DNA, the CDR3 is TGTGCCAGCAGCTCCGCCGGCGAGCAGTACTTC.

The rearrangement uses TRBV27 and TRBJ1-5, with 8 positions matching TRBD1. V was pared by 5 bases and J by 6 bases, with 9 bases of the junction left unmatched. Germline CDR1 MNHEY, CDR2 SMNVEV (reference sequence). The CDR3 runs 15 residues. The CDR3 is CASSDGAGGGQPQHF. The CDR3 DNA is TGTGCCAGCAGTGACGGGGCAGGGGGCGGTCAGCCCCAGCATTTT.

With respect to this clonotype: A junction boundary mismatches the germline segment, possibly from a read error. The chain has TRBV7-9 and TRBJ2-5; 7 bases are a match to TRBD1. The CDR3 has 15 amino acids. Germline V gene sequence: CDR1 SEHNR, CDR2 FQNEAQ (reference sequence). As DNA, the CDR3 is TGTGCTAGCAACACCCGACAGACAGGGCGAGAGACCCAGTACTTC. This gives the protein CASNTRQTGRETQYF.

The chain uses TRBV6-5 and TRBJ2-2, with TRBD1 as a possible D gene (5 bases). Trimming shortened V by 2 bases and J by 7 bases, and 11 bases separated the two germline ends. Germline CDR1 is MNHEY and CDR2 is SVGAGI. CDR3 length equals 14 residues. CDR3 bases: TGTGCCAGCAGTTACACGACAGCTTTCGGGGAGCTGTTTTTT. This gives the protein CASSYTTAFGELFF.

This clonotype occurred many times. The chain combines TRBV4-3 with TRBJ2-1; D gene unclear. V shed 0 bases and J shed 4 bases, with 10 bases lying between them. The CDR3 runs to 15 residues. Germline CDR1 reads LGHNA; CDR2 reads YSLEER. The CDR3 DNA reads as TGCGCCAGCAGCCAAGAGGTAATGAGATACAATGAGCAGTTCTTC. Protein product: CASSQEVMRYNEQFF.

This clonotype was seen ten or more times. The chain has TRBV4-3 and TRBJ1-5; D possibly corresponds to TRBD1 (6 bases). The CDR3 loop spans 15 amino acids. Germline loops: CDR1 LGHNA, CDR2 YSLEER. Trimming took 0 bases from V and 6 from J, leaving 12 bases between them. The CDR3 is CASSQDVRGVQPQHF. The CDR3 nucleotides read TGCGCCAGCAGCCAAGACGTCAGGGGAGTTCAGCCCCAGCATTTT.

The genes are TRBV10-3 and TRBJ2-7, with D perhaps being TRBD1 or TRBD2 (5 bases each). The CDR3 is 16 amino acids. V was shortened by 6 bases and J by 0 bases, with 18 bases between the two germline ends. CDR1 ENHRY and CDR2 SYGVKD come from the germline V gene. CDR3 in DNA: TGTGCCATCAGGCGGCAATCCGGGGCTAGCTCCTACGAGCAGTACTTC. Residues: CAIRRQSGASSYEQYF.

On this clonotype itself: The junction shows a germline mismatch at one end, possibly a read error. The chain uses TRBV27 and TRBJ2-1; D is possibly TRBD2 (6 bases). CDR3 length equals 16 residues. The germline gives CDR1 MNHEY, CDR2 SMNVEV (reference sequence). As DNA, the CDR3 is TGTGCCAACAGTTTATTAGGCGGGACCTCCTACAATGAGCAGTTCTTC. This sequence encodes CANSLLGGTSYNEQFF.

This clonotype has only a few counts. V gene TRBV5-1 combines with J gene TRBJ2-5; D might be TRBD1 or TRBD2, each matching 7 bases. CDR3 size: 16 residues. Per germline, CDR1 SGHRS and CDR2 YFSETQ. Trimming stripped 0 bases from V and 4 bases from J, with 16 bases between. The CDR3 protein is CASSLAYTGEGETQYF. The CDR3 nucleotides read TGCGCCAGCAGCTTGGCGTATACAGGGGAGGGAGAGACCCAGTACTTC.

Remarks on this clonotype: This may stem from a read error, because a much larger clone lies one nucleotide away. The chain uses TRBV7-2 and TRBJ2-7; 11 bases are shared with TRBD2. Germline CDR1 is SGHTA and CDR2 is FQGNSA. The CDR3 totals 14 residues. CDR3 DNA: TGTGCCAGCAGCCCGACTAGCGGGATTTACGAGAAGTACTTC. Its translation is CASSPTSGIYEKYF.

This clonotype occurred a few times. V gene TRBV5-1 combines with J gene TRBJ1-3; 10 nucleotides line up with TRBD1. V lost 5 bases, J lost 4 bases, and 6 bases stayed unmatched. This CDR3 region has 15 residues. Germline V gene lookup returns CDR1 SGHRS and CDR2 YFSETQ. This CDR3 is CASRQDRGHGNTIYF. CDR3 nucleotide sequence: TGCGCCAGCAGACAAGACAGGGGGCACGGAAACACCATATATTTT.

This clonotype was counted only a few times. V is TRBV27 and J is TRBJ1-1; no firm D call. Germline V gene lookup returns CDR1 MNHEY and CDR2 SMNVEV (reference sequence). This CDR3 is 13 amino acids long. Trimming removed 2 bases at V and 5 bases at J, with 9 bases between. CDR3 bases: TGTGCCAGCAGTTTACTGGGCGCGACTGAAGCTTTCTTT. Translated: CASSLLGATEAFF.

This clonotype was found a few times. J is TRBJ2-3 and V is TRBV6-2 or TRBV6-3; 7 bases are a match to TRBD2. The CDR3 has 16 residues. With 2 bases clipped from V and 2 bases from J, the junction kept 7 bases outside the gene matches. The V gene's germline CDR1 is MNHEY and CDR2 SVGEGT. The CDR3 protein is CASSYGLGSFTDTQYF. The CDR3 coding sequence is TGTGCCAGCAGTTACGGACTAGGGTCCTTCACAGATACGCAGTATTTT.